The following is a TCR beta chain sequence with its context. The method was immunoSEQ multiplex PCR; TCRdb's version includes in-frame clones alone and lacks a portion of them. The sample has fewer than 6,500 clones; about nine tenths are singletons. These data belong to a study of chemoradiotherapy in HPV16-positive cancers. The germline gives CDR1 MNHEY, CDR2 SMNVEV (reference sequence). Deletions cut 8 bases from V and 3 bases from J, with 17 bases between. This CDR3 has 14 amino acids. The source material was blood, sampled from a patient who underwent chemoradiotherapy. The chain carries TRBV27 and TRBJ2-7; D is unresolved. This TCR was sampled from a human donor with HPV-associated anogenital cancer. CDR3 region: CASSRTTGVYEQYF. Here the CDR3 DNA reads TGTGCCAGCTCGCGAACGACTGGTGTCTACGAGCAGTACTTC.